This T cell receptor (beta chain) was captured by sequencing in a study of cytomegalovirus exposure and HLA in healthy donors. The study's findings and limits: In a later analysis, 15,000 to 20,000 TCR beta sequences were associated with HLA alleles at 0.05 false discovery rate. The authors later found most CMV-associated TCR beta chains appeared HLA-restricted. Data from an earlier analysis indicated that most TCR beta V segments were productive either about 90% or about 30% of the time.

As for this clone: The antigen remains undetermined.

PCR involved 60 Vbeta and 13 Jbeta primers. Generated by immunoSEQ multiplex PCR, the TCRdb table keeps only in-frame clones and is missing some. Here the sample spans roughly 100,000 clones, around four fifths being singletons. The CDR3 runs 15 residues. CDR1 and CDR2 (germline): MNHEY, SVGAGI. Trimming shortened V by 10 bases and J by 7 bases, and 25 bases separated the two germline ends. Sequencing used PBMCs. This TCR came from a man aged 35-49 years in good health and CMV-seronegative. The V call is TRBV6-5, the J call TRBJ1-2; TRBD1 is a possible D gene (6 bases). CDR3 DNA: TGTGCCACCTCCCCACTCCTCGGGACATCTCGTGGCTACACCTTC. It yields the protein CATSPLLGTSRGYTF.